This T cell receptor beta chain emerged from a study of vaccination and CD4 T cells after COVID-19. Of note for this clonotype: The antigen is not known.

Trimming cost V 4 bases and J 5 bases; bases outside gene matches: 8. The CDR3 sequence is 15 residues long. Germline CDR1 reads DFQATT; CDR2 reads SNEGSKA (reference sequence). Treatment defined: roughly 10-day PBMC culture with coronavirus spike peptide pools or control peptides (ViraFEST assay). Cultured CD4+ T cell DNA was sequenced using the Oncomine TCR Beta short-read assay. TCRdb re-called the PCR reads through MiXCR, storing one row per CDR3 protein. The sample records about 19,000 distinct CDR3 sequences, around three fifths being singletons. The specimen sequenced was CD4+ T cells from blood, cultured in vitro. The receptor comes from a human donor who had recovered from COVID-19. The chain combines TRBV20-1 with TRBJ1-6, with 7 nucleotides matching TRBD1. In DNA, the CDR3 is TGCAGTGCTACTCAGACAGGGACGGATAATTCACCCCTCCACTTT. This sequence encodes CSATQTGTDNSPLHF.